This T cell receptor beta chain comes out of a study of response to subunit inactivated influenza vaccine listed by TCRdb under 2018. Study-wide context: Deep quantitative profiling of the T cell receptor repertoire was used in the study to follow responses to a trivalent subunit inactivated influenza vaccine.

The V and J ends are trimmed by 6 bases and 7 bases, leaving 13 bases between them. The CDR3 has 13 amino acids, counting the end cysteine and phenylalanine. The only DNA kept is the CDR3, 39 bases in frame from the first base. In this sample, this clonotype turned up a few times. No cognate antigen has been identified for it. Per-base quality was not reported, and no clone a single base away is much larger than it. The library came from RT-PCR. The listed sequencing device is Illumina HiSeq 2500. The public reads were reprocessed in TCRdb via fastp at Q25 and MiXCR, keeping in-frame beta chains. One record per CDR3 amino acid sequence lists the most common genes and DNA. The sample table contains about 700,000 distinct CDR3 sequences; only one count was recorded for 12% to 15% of them. Around 7.6% of the sample belongs to the ten largest clones. Points the paper makes about the study in general: The authors proposed that each seasonal influenza vaccination may bring in only a limited number of new T cells.

The starting material was PBMCs from blood, obtained less than 15 days before vaccination. Rearrangement joined TRBV12-3 or TRBV12-4 to TRBJ2-4; the D gene is possibly TRBD1, with 6 bases matching. The receptor's source is a man aged 45-65 years who received an inactivated influenza vaccine. Donor details come from another sample of the same person, matched by shared clones. The CDR3 is CASRASDRNIQYF. Here is the DNA: TGTGCCAGCAGGGCTTCTGACAGGAACATTCAGTACTTC.